This T cell receptor beta chain appears in the sequencing data of a study of T cells in Graves' hyperthyroidism and ophthalmopathy. General study findings and limits: Appearing also in blood were most of the thyroid clonotypes expanded above 0.001.

CDR1 and CDR2 from the germline V gene are SQVTM and ANQGSEA. The CDR3 is 13 amino acids. Newly diagnosed hyperthyroidism patients aged 18 to 65 years had disease lasting under 2 months. Template material for amplifying TCR beta CDR3 regions consisted of RNA transcripts. An initial round of RT-PCR targeting the TCR CDR3 relied on the HTBI primer set. Each CDR3 protein gets one entry after TCRdb re-called the multiplex PCR reads with MiXCR. The sample yields a few hundred thousand distinct CDR3 sequences, approximately 44% seen once. To note about this clonotype: No antigen is known for it.

The chain links TRBV29-1 to TRBJ2-7, with 9 bases that match TRBD2. The sequence was collected from a woman younger than 35 with Graves' hyperthyroidism. The sample comprised peripheral blood or thyroid tissue (not recorded which). The CDR3 reads CRVGSGSPYEQYF. The CDR3 bases are TGCAGAGTAGGTAGCGGGAGCCCCTACGAGCAGTACTTC.